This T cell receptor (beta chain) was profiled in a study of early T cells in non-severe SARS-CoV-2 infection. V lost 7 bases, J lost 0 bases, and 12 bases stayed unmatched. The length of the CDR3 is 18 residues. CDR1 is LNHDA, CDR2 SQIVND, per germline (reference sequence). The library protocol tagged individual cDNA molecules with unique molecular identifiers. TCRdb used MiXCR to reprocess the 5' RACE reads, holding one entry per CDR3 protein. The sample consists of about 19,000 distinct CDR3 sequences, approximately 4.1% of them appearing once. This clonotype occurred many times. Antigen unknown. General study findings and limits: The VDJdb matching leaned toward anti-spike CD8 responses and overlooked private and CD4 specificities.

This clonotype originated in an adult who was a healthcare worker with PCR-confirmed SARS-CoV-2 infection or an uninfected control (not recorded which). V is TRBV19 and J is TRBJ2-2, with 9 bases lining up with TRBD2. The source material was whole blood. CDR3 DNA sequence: TGTGCCAGTACCGGAGCTAGCGGGGAAAGCGCGAACACCGGGGAGCTGTTTTTT. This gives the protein CASTGASGESANTGELFF.